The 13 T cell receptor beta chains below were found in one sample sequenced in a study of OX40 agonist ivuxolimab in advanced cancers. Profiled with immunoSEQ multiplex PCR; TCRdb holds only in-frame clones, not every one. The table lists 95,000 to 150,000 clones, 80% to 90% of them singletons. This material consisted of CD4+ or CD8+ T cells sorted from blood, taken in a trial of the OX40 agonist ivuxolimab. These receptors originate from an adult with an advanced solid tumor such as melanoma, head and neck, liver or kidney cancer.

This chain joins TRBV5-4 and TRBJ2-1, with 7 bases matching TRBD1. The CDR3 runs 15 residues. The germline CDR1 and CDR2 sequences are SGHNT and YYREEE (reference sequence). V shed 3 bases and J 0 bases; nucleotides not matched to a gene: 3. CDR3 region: CASSWDSSSYNEQFF. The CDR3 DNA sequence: TGTGCCAGCAGCTGGGACAGTAGCTCCTACAATGAGCAGTTCTTC.

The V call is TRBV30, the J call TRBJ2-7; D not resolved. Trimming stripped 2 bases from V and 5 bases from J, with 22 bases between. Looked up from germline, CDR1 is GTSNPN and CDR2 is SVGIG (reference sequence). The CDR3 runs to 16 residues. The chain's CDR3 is CAWSPPSMTPRDEQYF. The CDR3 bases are TGTGCCTGGAGTCCCCCCTCCATGACACCCCGTGACGAGCAGTACTTC.

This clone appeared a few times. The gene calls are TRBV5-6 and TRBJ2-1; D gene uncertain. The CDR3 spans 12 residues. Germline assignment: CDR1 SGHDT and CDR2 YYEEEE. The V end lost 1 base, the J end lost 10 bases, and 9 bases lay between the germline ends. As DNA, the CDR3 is TGTGCCAGCAGCTTGCAGACCGCAGAGCAGTTCTTC. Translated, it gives CASSLQTAEQFF.

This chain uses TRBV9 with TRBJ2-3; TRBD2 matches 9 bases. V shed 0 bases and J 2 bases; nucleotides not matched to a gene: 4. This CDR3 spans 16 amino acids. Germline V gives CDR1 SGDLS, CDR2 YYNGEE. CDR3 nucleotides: TGTGCCAGCAGCGTAGGCCTAGCGGGGACCACAGATACGCAGTATTTT. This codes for CASSVGLAGTTDTQYF.

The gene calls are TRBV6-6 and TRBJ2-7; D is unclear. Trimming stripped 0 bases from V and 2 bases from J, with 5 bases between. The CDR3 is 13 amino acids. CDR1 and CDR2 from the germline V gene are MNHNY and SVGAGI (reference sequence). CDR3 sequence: CASSYSYPYEQYF. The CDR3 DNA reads TGTGCCAGCAGTTACTCCTATCCCTACGAGCAGTACTTC.

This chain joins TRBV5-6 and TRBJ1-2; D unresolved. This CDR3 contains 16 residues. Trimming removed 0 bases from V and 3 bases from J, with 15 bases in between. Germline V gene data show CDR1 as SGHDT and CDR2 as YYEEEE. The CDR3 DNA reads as TGTGCCAGCAGCTTGGGTTCGGGCGGACCGTACTATGGCTACACCTTC. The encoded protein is CASSLGSGGPYYGYTF.

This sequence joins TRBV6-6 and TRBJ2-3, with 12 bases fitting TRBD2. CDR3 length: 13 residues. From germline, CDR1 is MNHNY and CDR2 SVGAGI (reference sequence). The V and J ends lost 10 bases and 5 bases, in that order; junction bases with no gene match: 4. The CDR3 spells CATSTSGGDTQYF. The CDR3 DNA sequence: TGTGCCACCTCGACTAGCGGGGGAGATACGCAGTATTTT.

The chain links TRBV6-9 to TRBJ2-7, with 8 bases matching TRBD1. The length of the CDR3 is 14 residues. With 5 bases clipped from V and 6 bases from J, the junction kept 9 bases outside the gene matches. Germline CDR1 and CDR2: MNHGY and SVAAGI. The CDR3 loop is CASSQTLGTGEQYF. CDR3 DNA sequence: TGTGCCAGCAGTCAGACTTTAGGGACAGGCGAGCAGTACTTC.

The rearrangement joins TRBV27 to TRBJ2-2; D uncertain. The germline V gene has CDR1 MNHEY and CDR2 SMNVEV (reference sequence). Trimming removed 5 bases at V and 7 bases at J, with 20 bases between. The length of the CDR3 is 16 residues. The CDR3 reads CASSEYPRRDNGELFF. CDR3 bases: TGTGCCAGCAGTGAATACCCCCGTAGGGATAACGGGGAGCTGTTTTTT.

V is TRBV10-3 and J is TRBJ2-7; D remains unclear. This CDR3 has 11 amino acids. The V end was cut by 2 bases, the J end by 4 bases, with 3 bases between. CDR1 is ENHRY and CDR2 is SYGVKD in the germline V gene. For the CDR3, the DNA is TGTGCCATCAGTGAGCTATACGAGCAGTACTTC. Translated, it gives CAISELYEQYF.

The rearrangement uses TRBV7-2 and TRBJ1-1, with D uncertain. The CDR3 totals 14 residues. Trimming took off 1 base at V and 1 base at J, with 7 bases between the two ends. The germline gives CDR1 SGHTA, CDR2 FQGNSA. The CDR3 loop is CASSLEQWNTEAFF. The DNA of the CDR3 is TGTGCCAGCAGCTTAGAACAGTGGAACACTGAAGCTTTCTTT.

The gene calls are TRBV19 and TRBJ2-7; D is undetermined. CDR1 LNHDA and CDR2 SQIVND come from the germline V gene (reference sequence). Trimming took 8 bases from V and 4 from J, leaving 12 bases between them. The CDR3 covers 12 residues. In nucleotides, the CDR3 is TGTGCCAGTTCACCGACCGCGTACGAGCAGTACTTC. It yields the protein CASSPTAYEQYF.

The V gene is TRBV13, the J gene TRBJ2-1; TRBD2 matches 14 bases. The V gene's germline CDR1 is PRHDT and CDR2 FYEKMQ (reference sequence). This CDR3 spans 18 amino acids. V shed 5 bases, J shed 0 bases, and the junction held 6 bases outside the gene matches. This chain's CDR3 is CASSGTSGGPFSYNEQFF. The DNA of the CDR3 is TGTGCCAGCAGCGGGACTAGCGGGGGCCCATTCTCCTACAATGAGCAGTTCTTC.